The rows below give T cell receptor beta chains drawn from one sample of a study of T cells in Graves' hyperthyroidism and ophthalmopathy. TCRdb re-analysed the multiplex PCR reads in MiXCR, keeping a single row per CDR3 protein. The sample contains about 560,000 distinct CDR3 sequences, approximately 15% of which appear only once. The specimen was blood. The receptors shown here come from a middle-aged woman with Graves' hyperthyroidism. Each CDR3 is given with its conserved first and last residue. Each record gives: D gene, V gene, clone size, J gene, CDR3 protein, CDR3 DNA. The D gene is left open where the match is weak. The size field is filled for only some rows; it gives once, few, many or a size class.

-	TRBV6-1	-	TRBJ1-1	CASSEGFSNTEAFF	TGTGCCAGCAGTGAAGGTTTTTCGAACACTGAAGCTTTCTTT
TRBD2	TRBV5-1	many	TRBJ2-7	CASSLPGLAGGPQTYEQYF	TGCGCCAGCAGCCTCCCGGGACTAGCGGGAGGGCCACAGACCTACGAGCAGTACTTC
TRBD2	TRBV6-2/TRBV6-3	many	TRBJ2-1	CASSYIAGGRNEQFF	TGTGCCAGCAGTTACATCGCGGGAGGGCGGAATGAGCAGTTCTTC
-	TRBV20-1	few	TRBJ2-5	CSARDPGLSLGDQYF	TGCAGTGCTAGAGACCCAGGGCTTTCACTAGGAGACCAGTACTTC
-	TRBV2	many	TRBJ2-7	CASSPSLAYEQYF	TGTGCCAGCTCTCCCAGCCTCGCCTACGAGCAGTACTTC
TRBD2	TRBV7-2	-	TRBJ2-7	CASSKLAGGSQQYF	TGTGCCAGCAGCAAACTAGCGGGAGGATCGCAGCAGTACTTC
-	TRBV20-1	many	TRBJ2-7	CSARDGQLAGLFFEQYF	TGCAGTGCTAGAGATGGGCAGTTGGCGGGATTATTCTTCGAGCAGTACTTC
TRBD2	TRBV28	many	TRBJ2-7	CASSQAGGTFYEQYF	TGTGCCAGCAGCCAAGCGGGAGGTACGTTTTACGAGCAGTACTTC
-	TRBV27	many	TRBJ2-3	CASSSTVTTDTQYF	TGTGCCAGCAGTTCCACCGTAACGACCGATACGCAGTATTTT
-	TRBV28	few	TRBJ1-1	CASSLEGRGRKGSDAFF	TGTGCCAGCAGTTTAGAGGGCCGGGGGCGGAAGGGGTCGGACGCTTTCTTT
-	TRBV5-1	many	TRBJ2-5	CASSLGDNLGETQYF	TGCGCCAGCAGCTTGGGGGATAATCTTGGGGAGACCCAGTACTTC
TRBD1	TRBV5-6	many	TRBJ2-3	CASNLRDRGRDTQYF	TGTGCCAGCAACCTCCGGGACAGGGGAAGAGATACGCAGTATTTT
TRBD1	TRBV20-1	many	TRBJ1-2	CSPGQSTHGYTF	TGCAGTCCGGGACAGTCAACCCATGGCTACACCTTC
TRBD2	TRBV4-1	-	TRBJ2-3	CASSLWTSGGADTQYF	TGCGCCAGCAGCCTCTGGACTAGCGGAGGGGCAGATACGCAGTATTTT
-	TRBV2	many	TRBJ2-1	CASRDPGLRGYNEQFF	TGTGCCAGCAGGGACCCGGGACTTCGGGGCTACAATGAGCAGTTCTTC
TRBD1	TRBV12-3/TRBV12-4	many	TRBJ2-7	CASSRTGYEQYF	TGTGCCAGCAGCCGGACAGGGTACGAGCAGTACTTC
-	TRBV11-2	many	TRBJ2-7	CASSLDNPLDEQYF	TGTGCCAGCAGCTTAGATAACCCCTTGGATGAGCAGTACTTC
-	TRBV29-1	-	TRBJ2-7	CSVEEGLGYEQYF	TGCAGCGTTGAAGAAGGGCTTGGCTACGAGCAGTACTTC
-	TRBV12-3/TRBV12-4	many	TRBJ1-2	CASGQGTWGGYTF	TGTGCCAGCGGCCAGGGGACTTGGGGTGGCTACACCTTC
TRBD2	TRBV7-9	-	TRBJ2-7	CTSSLALAGGDEQYF	TGTACCAGCAGCTTAGCTCTAGCGGGAGGGGATGAGCAGTACTTC
-	TRBV11-3	many	TRBJ2-7	CASSTDWTYEQYF	TGTGCCAGCAGTACTGACTGGACCTACGAGCAGTACTTC
TRBD1	TRBV2	many	TRBJ1-6	CASSFWDSTNSPLHF	TGTGCCAGCAGTTTCTGGGACAGTACCAATTCACCCCTCCACTTT
-	TRBV6-1	many	TRBJ2-1	CASSDQPIQTGSYNEQFF	TGTGCCAGCAGTGATCAACCGATCCAAACCGGCTCCTACAATGAGCAGTTCTTC
-	TRBV3-1	many	TRBJ2-1	CASSQGLGTYNEQFF	TGTGCCAGCAGCCAAGGTCTAGGGACATACAATGAGCAGTTCTTC
-	TRBV7-3	few	TRBJ2-1	CASSAQTSYEQFF	TGTGCCAGCAGCGCCCAAACTAGCTATGAGCAGTTCTTC
TRBD1	TRBV5-6	few	TRBJ2-7	CASSQGQGALAYEQYF	TGTGCCAGCAGCCAGGGACAGGGCGCTTTGGCGTACGAGCAGTACTTC
-	TRBV7-9	many	TRBJ1-2	CASSLVQMPDYGYTF	TGTGCCAGCAGCTTAGTCCAGATGCCCGACTATGGCTACACCTTC
-	TRBV4-1	few	TRBJ2-7	CASSHQGLAVSYEQYF	TGCGCCAGCAGCCACCAAGGACTTGCGGTCTCCTACGAGCAGTACTTC
TRBD1	TRBV2	-	TRBJ2-4	CASGKNRGRGGAKNIQYF	TGTGCCAGCGGAAAAAACAGGGGGCGCGGGGGAGCCAAAAACATTCAGTACTTC
TRBD1	TRBV28	many	TRBJ2-3	CASQMQGAADTQYF	TGTGCCAGCCAAATGCAGGGGGCAGCGGATACGCAGTATTTT
TRBD2	TRBV2	many	TRBJ2-1	CASSEARASGRDNEQFF	TGTGCCAGCAGTGAAGCGCGGGCTAGCGGACGAGACAATGAGCAGTTCTTC
-	TRBV6-1	-	TRBJ2-7	CASSERQNFYEQYF	TGTGCCAGCAGTGAGAGGCAGAACTTCTACGAGCAGTACTTC
TRBD1	TRBV20-1	few	TRBJ2-5	CSARRTGGEETQYF	TGCAGTGCTAGGCGGACAGGGGGCGAAGAGACCCAGTACTTC
-	TRBV5-1	-	TRBJ2-3	CASSLDVTDTQYF	TGCGCCAGCAGCTTGGACGTCACAGATACGCAGTATTTT
-	TRBV28	many	TRBJ1-5	CASSFGTDQPQHF	TGTGCCAGCAGCTTCGGGACGGATCAGCCCCAGCATTTT
-	TRBV6-2/TRBV6-3	many	TRBJ2-3	CASSYSSHRRTLTDTQYF	TGTGCCAGCAGTTACTCGTCTCATCGCCGGACCCTCACAGATACGCAGTATTTT
TRBD2	TRBV29-1	many	TRBJ2-1	CSVEDPVTSGTNEQFF	TGCAGCGTTGAAGATCCTGTGACTAGCGGTACGAATGAGCAGTTCTTC
TRBD1	TRBV20-1	many	TRBJ1-5	CSARGQGSQPQHF	TGCAGTGCTAGAGGACAGGGGTCCCAGCCCCAGCATTTT
-	TRBV6-1	few	TRBJ1-4	CASSEGDMDEKLFF	TGTGCCAGCAGTGAAGGGGACATGGATGAAAAACTGTTTTTT
TRBD1	TRBV28	many	TRBJ2-7	CASSFPPQGQSVKQYF	TGTGCCAGCAGTTTCCCCCCACAGGGGCAGTCTGTAAAGCAGTACTTC
TRBD2	TRBV2	few	TRBJ2-1	CASSDATSGNNEQFF	TGTGCCAGCAGTGACGCGACTAGCGGGAACAATGAGCAGTTCTTC
-	TRBV12-3/TRBV12-4	many	TRBJ2-7	CASSEGLNPYEQYF	TGTGCCAGCAGTGAAGGACTTAACCCCTACGAGCAGTACTTC
TRBD2	TRBV28	-	TRBJ2-1	CASSGDYPSYNEQFF	TGTGCCAGCAGTGGGGACTATCCCTCCTACAATGAGCAGTTCTTC